This T cell receptor (beta chain) is drawn from a study of graft-versus-host responses after intestinal transplantation. TCRdb keeps only in-frame clones here, not all; method: immunoSEQ multiplex PCR. The profile shows 95,000 to 150,000 clones, approximately 92% of them singletons. There are 13 residues in the CDR3. V was clipped by 8 bases and J by 7 bases, with 17 bases between them. Germline V gene lookup returns CDR1 MNHNS and CDR2 SASEGT. In the case of this clone: The target antigen is unknown.

The material was unstimulated CD4+ T cells sorted from spleen or lymph node cells, obtained before intestinal transplant. This chain links TRBV6-1 with TRBJ2-5; D may be TRBD1 (5 bases). The TCR was taken from a human donor who received an intestinal transplant. The CDR3 nucleotides read TGTGCCAGCCAAGACAGTCTGTGGGTGACCCAGTACTTC. It codes for CASQDSLWVTQYF.